This T cell receptor beta chain was found in a study of T cell changes during pregnancy in multiple sclerosis. This table comes from immunoSEQ multiplex PCR, and its TCRdb copy is limited to in-frame clones, with some not included. This table holds approximately 60,000 clones, under 95% found once. Germline V lookup: CDR1 SGHDT, CDR2 YYEEEE. V dropped 1 base and J dropped 3; count of bases not matched to a gene: 3. The CDR3 runs 15 residues. The input for sequencing was CD4+ T cells from peripheral blood mononuclear cells, taken in the second trimester of pregnancy. This chain joins TRBV5-6 and TRBJ2-7; TRBD1 matches 11 bases. The source is a female donor with multiple sclerosis, enrolled in a pregnancy study. CDR3 coding DNA: TGTGCCAGCAGCTTGCGGACAGGGGGCAGCTACGAGCAGTACTTC. Translation: CASSLRTGGSYEQYF.